What follows is one TCR beta chain and its context. The antigen is undetermined. The sample is drawn from a study of shared clonotypes between healthy human individuals. General study results and limits: Generally, naive subsets (rather than memory subsets) showed larger estimated richness. Generation probabilities of non-shared clonotypes were lower (relative to those shared by all four donors). Clonotype sharing among donors, it was expected, would be affected by sequencing depth.

The CDR3 runs 16 residues. The ends lost 0 bases at V and 7 bases at J; junction bases unmatched: 5. The germline V gene has CDR1 SGDLS and CDR2 YYNGEE. The run depth of the assay was deep. The table came from immunoSEQ multiplex PCR; TCRdb's copy has only in-frame clones and leaves some out. The repertoire holds about 960,000 clones, with approximately 80% as singletons. This clonotype was sampled from a man aged 18 to 29 in good health. Sequencing was performed on memory CD4+ T cells sorted from blood. Subset here: CD45RA-negative fraction. J is TRBJ1-4 and V is TRBV9, with 11 bases aligning to TRBD1. CDR3 nucleotide sequence: TGTGCCAGCAGCGTAGGAACGGGGACAGGGGGTGAAAAACTGTTTTTT. Translated, it gives CASSVGTGTGGEKLFF.